This passage covers 12 T cell receptor beta chains from one sample sequenced in a study of cytomegalovirus exposure and HLA in healthy donors. Here immunoSEQ multiplex PCR was the method, and the copy in TCRdb shows in-frame clones only, minus some. The profile shows 160,000 or so clones, more than 70% of them singletons. The sample was PBMCs. The receptors stem from a man in his late teens or twenties in good health and CMV-seronegative.

V usage is TRBV6-5 and J usage is TRBJ2-7; no firm D call. The length of the CDR3 is 12 residues. Germline V gene sequence: CDR1 MNHEY, CDR2 SVGAGI. The V and J ends lost 2 bases and 3 bases respectively, with 5 bases between them. Here the CDR3 DNA reads TGTGCCAGCAGTTACCGCGGCTACGAGCAGTACTTC. Translating it yields CASSYRGYEQYF.

The rearrangement links TRBV6-1 to TRBJ1-5, with a weak D call TRBD1 (5 bases). Germline lookup yields CDR1 MNHNS and CDR2 SASEGT. The V end was cut by 5 bases, the J end by 7 bases, with 15 bases between. This CDR3 has 14 residues. The chain's CDR3 is CASSPDTGPQPQHF. The DNA of the CDR3 is TGTGCCAGCAGTCCGGACACGGGCCCGCAGCCCCAGCATTTT.

The chain carries TRBV21-1 and TRBJ2-7; whether TRBD1, the table's D call, matches the DNA was not checked. TRBV21-1 constitutes a pseudogene. The CDR3 spans 16 residues. CDR3 nucleotides: TGTGCCAGCAGCAGCACAAGGACAGGTCGGACCTACGAGCAGTACGTC. Translated: CASSSTRTGRTYEQYV.

V gene TRBV28 combines with J gene TRBJ1-3; no firm D call. Deletions cut 3 bases from V and 0 bases from J, with 9 bases between. Looked up from germline, CDR1 is MDHEN and CDR2 is SYDVKM. This CDR3 comprises 15 residues. As DNA, the CDR3 is TGTGCCAGCAGTTTTTGGAGGACCTCTGGAAACACCATATATTTT. This gives the protein CASSFWRTSGNTIYF.

About this clone: The same CDR3 can be traced to other DNA sequences in this sample. The chain couples TRBV6-5 to TRBJ1-3; no reliable D call. This CDR3 spans 13 amino acids. CDR1 MNHEY and CDR2 SVGAGI come from the germline V gene. The V end was cut by 2 bases, the J end by 5 bases, with 7 bases between. The CDR3: CASSYGPRNTIYF. CDR3 sequence (DNA): TGTGCCAGCAGTTACGGGCCTCGAAACACCATATATTTT.

The chain is built from TRBV5-1 and TRBJ2-5; D may be TRBD2 (7 bases). With 6 bases removed from V and 5 bases from J, the gap between germline ends came to 17 bases. The CDR3 is 14 residues long. Germline V gives CDR1 SGHRS, CDR2 YFSETQ. CDR3 amino acids: CASTPGGGGETQYF. For the CDR3, the DNA is TGCGCCAGCACACCAGGAGGGGGAGGGGAGACCCAGTACTTC.

The genes are TRBV5-8 and TRBJ1-6; 10 bases are a match to TRBD1. V lost 4 bases and J lost 7; bases outside the gene matches: 5. The CDR3 runs 15 residues. Germline CDR1 and CDR2: SGHTS and YDEGEE. As DNA, the CDR3 is TGTGCCAGCAGCCTGACAGGGGGCACCAATTCACCCCTCCACTTT. Its protein product is CASSLTGGTNSPLHF.

CDR3 nucleotides: TGTGCCAGCAGCCCCGTAGCGGGGGCTAGAGAGACCCAGTACTTC. Protein: CASSPVAGARETQYF. This chain joins TRBV9 and TRBJ2-5; 9 nucleotides agree with TRBD2. V dropped 4 bases and J dropped 4; count of bases not matched to a gene: 8. Germline V CDR1 and CDR2: SGDLS, YYNGEE. The CDR3 runs to 15 residues. Based on the CDR3 plus reference TRBV9 and TRBJ2-5, the full variable domain is DSGVTQTPKHLITATGQRVTLRCSPRSGDLSVYWYQQSLDQGLQFLIQYYNGEERAKGNILERFSAQQFPDLHSELNLSSLELGDSALYFCASSPVAGARETQYFGPGTRLLVL.

V is TRBV5-1 and J is TRBJ2-2; TRBD2 agrees at 9 bases. This CDR3 comprises 14 residues. V shed 4 bases, J shed 6 bases, and the junction held 4 bases outside the gene matches. CDR1 is SGHRS, CDR2 YFSETQ, per germline. The CDR3 reads CASSPVAGAGELFF. The CDR3 coding sequence is TGCGCCAGCAGCCCCGTAGCGGGAGCCGGGGAGCTGTTTTTT.

The chain joins TRBV5-6 to TRBJ2-4; tentatively, D is TRBD1 (6 bases). V was trimmed by 2 bases and J by 5 bases, leaving 11 bases between them. The length of the CDR3 is 14 residues. CDR1 and CDR2 from the germline V gene are SGHDT and YYEEEE. This CDR3 is CASSFTGHQNIQYF. CDR3 nucleotide sequence: TGTGCCAGCAGCTTTACGGGACACCAAAACATTCAGTACTTC.

The rearrangement links TRBV5-6 to TRBJ2-2; TRBD2 is a possible D gene (6 bases). V dropped 4 bases and J dropped 6 bases, with 13 bases sitting between them. This CDR3 is 14 amino acids long. In germline, CDR1 is SGHDT, CDR2 YYEEEE. DNA of the CDR3: TGTGCCAGCAGCCTCGGGAGAAATCCCGGGGAGCTGTTTTTT. Translation gives CASSLGRNPGELFF.

The chain combines TRBV7-2 with TRBJ2-7; 7 bases are a match to TRBD1. The CDR3 runs to 12 residues. J lost 5 bases, V lost 4 bases, and 2 bases had no gene match. Germline lookup yields CDR1 SGHTA and CDR2 FQGNSA. The CDR3 here is CASSYDRDEQYF. The CDR3 DNA follows: TGTGCCAGCAGCTACGACAGGGACGAGCAGTACTTC.